This note documents a single T cell receptor beta chain sequence. The time point here: persistent/refractory GD, antithyroid drugs over 5 years with positive TRAb. RNA from PBMCs was the source of the TCR library. Building the TCR beta libraries relied on iRepertoire HTBI primers, and CDR3 regions underwent Arm-PCR. Using its own MiXCR run on the multiplex PCR reads, TCRdb lists one record per CDR3 protein. The profile shows under 450,000 distinct CDR3 sequences, roughly 20% of them singletons. The data belong to a study of regulatory T cells in long-lasting Graves disease. Germline CDR1 SGHRS, CDR2 YFSETQ. There are 14 residues in the CDR3. The V and J ends lost 2 bases and 3 bases respectively, with 8 bases between them.

The V and J genes are TRBV5-1 and TRBJ2-2; D possibly corresponds to TRBD1 (5 bases). The sequence was obtained from a woman in her thirties or forties with Graves disease. The sequencing used peripheral blood mononuclear cells (PBMCs), collected when the disease was refractory, from a patient treated with antithyroid drugs. CDR3 amino acids: CASSFDSYTGELFF. In nucleotides, the CDR3 is TGCGCCAGCAGCTTCGACAGTTACACCGGGGAGCTGTTTTTT.